Listed here is a single TCR beta chain. This entry belongs to a study of T cell responses to AZD1222 COVID-19 vaccine. The germline V and J ends were trimmed by 5 bases and 7 bases, with 5 bases remaining between them. The CDR3 is 11 amino acids. Profiled with immunoSEQ multiplex PCR; TCRdb holds only in-frame clones, not every one. The data contain 130,000 to 150,000 clones, under 95% of them singletons. This chain uses TRBV12-3 or TRBV12-4 with TRBJ2-2; no definite D call. The sequence was obtained from an adult in good health. The input for sequencing was peripheral blood, taken on day 0 of AZD1222 vaccination. In nucleotides, the CDR3 is TGTGCCAGCAGTGGGGTCGGGGAGCTGTTTTTT. Encoded protein: CASSGVGELFF.